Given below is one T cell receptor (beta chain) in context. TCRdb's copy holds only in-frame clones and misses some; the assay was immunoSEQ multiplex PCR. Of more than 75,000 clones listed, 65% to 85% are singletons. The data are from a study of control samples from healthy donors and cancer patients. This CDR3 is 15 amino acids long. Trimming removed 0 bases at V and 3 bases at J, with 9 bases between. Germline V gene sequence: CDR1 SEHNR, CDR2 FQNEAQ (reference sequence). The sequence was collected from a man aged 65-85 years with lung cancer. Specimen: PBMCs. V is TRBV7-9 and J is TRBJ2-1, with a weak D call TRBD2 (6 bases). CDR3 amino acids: CASSLAGRDYNEQFF. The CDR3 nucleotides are TGTGCCAGCAGCTTAGCGGGGCGGGACTACAATGAGCAGTTCTTC.